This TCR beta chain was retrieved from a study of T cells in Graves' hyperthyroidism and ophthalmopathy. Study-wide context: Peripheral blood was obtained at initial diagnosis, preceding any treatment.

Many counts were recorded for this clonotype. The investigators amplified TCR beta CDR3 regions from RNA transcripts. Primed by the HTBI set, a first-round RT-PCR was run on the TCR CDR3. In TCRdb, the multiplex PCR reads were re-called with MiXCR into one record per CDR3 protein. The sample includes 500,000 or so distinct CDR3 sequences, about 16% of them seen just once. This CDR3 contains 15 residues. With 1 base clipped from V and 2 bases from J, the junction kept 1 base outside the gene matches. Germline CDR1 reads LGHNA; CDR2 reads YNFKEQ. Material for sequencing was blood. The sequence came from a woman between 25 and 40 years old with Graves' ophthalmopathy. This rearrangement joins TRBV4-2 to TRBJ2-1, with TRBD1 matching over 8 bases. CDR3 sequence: CASSQGDRTYNEQFF. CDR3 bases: TGTGCCAGCAGCCAAGGGGACAGGACCTACAATGAGCAGTTCTTC.